The 17 T cell receptor beta chains in this list originate from one sample, sequenced in a study of T cells after yellow fever vaccination. One entry per CDR3 protein, called by TCRdb with MiXCR from the 5' RACE reads. This table holds 150,000 to 200,000 distinct CDR3 sequences, 6% to 7.5% found once. The sequenced sample was CD4+ T cells sorted from PBMCs, obtained more than 4 days after the first yellow fever vaccination. The source is a man aged 18 to 30 who received the YFV17D yellow fever vaccine.

This clonotype has ten or more counts. The chain links TRBV28 to TRBJ2-7; D ambiguous. The V end was cut by 6 bases, the J end by 3 bases, with 12 bases between. The CDR3 has 13 amino acids. Germline V CDR1 and CDR2: MDHEN, SYDVKM. The CDR3 here is CASRGTGVYEQYV. The CDR3 bases are TGTGCCAGCAGGGGTACCGGAGTCTACGAGCAGTACGTC.

This clonotype turned up a few times. The V and J genes are TRBV23-1 and TRBJ2-4; no firm D call. TRBV23-1 is an open reading frame, and its role is uncertain. V dropped 7 bases and J dropped 2 bases, with 12 bases sitting between them. The CDR3 runs 14 residues. The CDR3 loop reads CASTILGSKNIQYF. The CDR3 DNA reads as TGCGCCAGCACAATCCTGGGGTCCAAAAACATTCAGTACTTC.

This clonotype was seen repeatedly, ten times or more. The chain is built from TRBV7-9 and TRBJ1-5, with TRBD1 identical over 8 bases. V shed 3 bases and J 10 bases; nucleotides not matched to a gene: 2. Germline values: CDR1 SEHNR, CDR2 FQNEAQ (reference sequence). The CDR3 covers 12 residues. The CDR3 region has the DNA TGTGCCAGCAGCTTGACAGGGGAACCCCAGCATTTT. It is translated as CASSLTGEPQHF.

This clonotype appeared many times. The gene calls are TRBV6-1 and TRBJ2-5; D unclear. CDR1 and CDR2 from the germline V gene are MNHNS and SASEGT. V was trimmed by 5 bases and J by 5 bases, leaving 12 bases between them. The CDR3 contains 13 residues. The CDR3 DNA follows: TGTGCCAGCAGTCGCCCGGGCACGGAGACCCAGTACTTC. Encoded protein: CASSRPGTETQYF.

Worth noting for this clonotype: A much more abundant neighbour one base away suggests this may be a read error. The chain recombines TRBV13 with TRBJ2-5, with D perhaps matching TRBD2 (6 bases). There are 13 residues in the CDR3. The V gene's germline CDR1 is PRHDT and CDR2 FYEKMQ (reference sequence). V was cut by 4 bases and J by 3 bases, with 9 bases left in between. For the CDR3, the DNA is TGTGCCAGCAGCTCCGGGACTGAAGAGACCCAGTACTTC. Protein product: CASSSGTEETQYF.

At least ten counts were recorded for this clonotype. V is TRBV24-1 and J is TRBJ2-3; a possible D gene is TRBD1 (6 bases). Trimming cost V 7 bases and J 0 bases, with 13 bases left between them. This CDR3 region has 15 residues. Per germline, CDR1 KGHDR and CDR2 SFDVKD. CDR3 coding DNA: TGTGCCACCAGCCGAGACAGGAGTAGCACAGATACGCAGTATTTT. Translation gives CATSRDRSSTDTQYF.

This clonotype was seen ten or more times. The V and J genes are TRBV3-1 and TRBJ2-1, with 8 bases lining up with TRBD2. The CDR3 runs to 14 residues. In germline, CDR1 is LGHDT, CDR2 YNNKEL (reference sequence). Trimming removed 3 bases from V and 6 bases from J; junction bases left unmatched: 4. CDR3 in DNA: TGTGCCAGCAGCCAGCGGGGGGCCACCAATGAGCAGTTCTTC. Translation gives CASSQRGATNEQFF.

In the case of this clonotype: This clone may be a read error of a much larger clone one base away. The chain employs TRBV12-3 or TRBV12-4 and TRBJ2-7; 7 bases agree with TRBD1. The CDR3 has 14 residues. Unmatched junction bases numbered 9, after V lost 6 bases and J lost 4 bases. The CDR3 nucleotides are TGTGCCAGCAGACCGATAGGGGGCTCGTACGAGCAGTACTTC. This sequence encodes CASRPIGGSYEQYF.

Note on this clonotype: A much more abundant neighbour one base away suggests this may be a read error. The chain joins TRBV3-1 to TRBJ2-5; 15 bases map to TRBD2. The V gene end was trimmed by 10 bases and the J gene end by 4 bases; junction bases not matched to a gene: 13. CDR3 length equals 17 residues. Per germline, CDR1 LGHDT and CDR2 YNNKEL (reference sequence). The CDR3 sequence: CAISLAGTSGGLETQYF. In DNA, the CDR3 is TGTGCCATCAGTTTAGCCGGGACTAGCGGGGGGTTAGAGACCCAGTACTTC.

This clonotype was observed a handful of times. The V gene is TRBV5-4, the J gene TRBJ2-4; D is unresolved. The CDR3 has 13 residues. The ends were cut back, 3 bases at V and 0 bases at J, with 4 bases in the middle. Germline lookup yields CDR1 SGHNT and CDR2 YYREEE (reference sequence). The CDR3 coding sequence is TGTGCCAGCAGCTCCGTAGCCAAAAACATTCAGTACTTC. This codes for CASSSVAKNIQYF. The full variable domain, its missing parts supplied by reference TRBV5-4 and TRBJ2-4, is ETGVTQSPTHLIKTRGQQVTLRCSSQSGHNTVSWYQQALGQGPQFIFQYYREEENGRGNFPPRFSGLQFPNYSSELNVNALELDDSALYLCASSSVAKNIQYFGAGTRLSVL.

In this sample, this clonotype turned up many times. The chain couples TRBV12-3 or TRBV12-4 to TRBJ1-5; D is ambiguous. The CDR3 is 15 residues long. Deletions cut 6 bases from V and 6 bases from J, with 18 bases between. The CDR3 protein is CASSRLTPTSQPQHF. CDR3 in DNA: TGTGCCAGCAGCCGTCTGACCCCGACCAGTCAGCCCCAGCATTTT.

In its sample, this clonotype was seen many times. The chain couples TRBV20-1 to TRBJ2-1; TRBD2 aligns across 7 bases. Per the germline V gene, CDR1 is DFQATT and CDR2 is SNEGSKA (reference sequence). The CDR3 spans 14 residues. Here the CDR3 reads CSAKPPSGLNEQFF. CDR3 sequence (DNA): TGCAGCGCAAAACCCCCTAGCGGCCTCAATGAGCAGTTCTTC.

This clonotype was picked up many times. The rearrangement links TRBV7-2 to TRBJ1-5, with 8 bases that match TRBD1. The trim removed 1 base at V and 4 bases at J, leaving 3 bases unmatched. CDR1 and CDR2 (germline): SGHTA, FQGNSA. The CDR3 has 15 amino acids. CDR3 sequence reads: CASSLGRQGNQPQHF. For the CDR3, the DNA is TGTGCCAGCAGCTTAGGGAGACAGGGGAATCAGCCCCAGCATTTT.

V gene TRBV4-2 combines with J gene TRBJ2-7; 9 bases map to TRBD1. The CDR3 is made up of 15 amino acids. From germline, CDR1 is LGHNA and CDR2 YNFKEQ. The V and J ends lost 4 bases and 0 bases, in that order; junction bases with no gene match: 4. The CDR3 DNA reads TGTGCCAGCAGCCGAGGGACAGGGCCCTCCTACGAGCAGTACGTC. Residues: CASSRGTGPSYEQYV.

This clonotype was picked up many times. The chain is built from TRBV18 and TRBJ1-1; no clear D. The CDR3 has 13 residues. V was trimmed by 3 bases and J by 0 bases, leaving 5 bases between them. Per germline, CDR1 KGHSH and CDR2 LQKENI. This CDR3 is CASSPAVNTEAFF. DNA of the CDR3: TGTGCCAGCTCACCGGCGGTGAACACTGAAGCTTTCTTT.

Many counts were recorded for this clonotype. The rearrangement uses TRBV4-3 and TRBJ2-6; D uncertain. Germline V gene data show CDR1 as LGHNA and CDR2 as YSLEER. The CDR3 extends over 17 amino acids. V was pared by 0 bases and J by 0 bases, with 9 bases between. CDR3: CASSQDLVGSGANVLTF. As DNA, the CDR3 is TGCGCCAGCAGCCAAGATCTCGTGGGCTCTGGGGCCAACGTCCTGACTTTC.

This clonotype was found once. This sequence may be a read error, since a much larger clone differs from it by one base. The J gene is TRBJ1-1, the V gene TRBV3-1, with TRBD1 matching 12 bases. The CDR3 totals 16 residues. CDR1 LGHDT and CDR2 YNNKEL come from the germline V gene (reference sequence). The CDR3 DNA sequence: TGTGCCACCAGCCAAGTGGGACAGGGGGCGGACACTGAAGCTTTCTTT. This gives the protein CATSQVGQGADTEAFF.